The following is a TCR beta chain sequence with its context. Its specificity is not known. The sample carries other DNA sequences with the same CDR3. The data derive from a study of beta chain features in type 1 diabetes. Background on the study: Patients shared similar age, gender and cell yields with healthy donors.

The V segment lost 3 bases and the J segment 5 bases; nucleotides outside the gene matches: 2. CDR3 length equals 13 residues. Germline lookup yields CDR1 MNHEY and CDR2 SMNVEV (reference sequence). Regarding the study as a whole: A moderate, significant TCRB CDR3 shortening appeared in type 1 diabetes across four CD4+ subsets.

Per donor, one heparinised blood draw averaged about 116 mL. Sorted populations all exceeded 98% purity. Expressed TCRB transcripts were sequenced because the isolated RNA had all been reverse transcribed beforehand. TCRdb's copy holds only in-frame clones and misses some; the assay was immunoSEQ multiplex PCR. The sample records 200,000 to 300,000 clones, roughly 10% being singletons. The gene calls are TRBV27 and TRBJ2-5; 8 bases fit TRBD2. The TCR comes from a man aged 30 to 39 with type 1 diabetes. Input material: naive CD4+ T cells from blood. DNA for the CDR3: TGTGCCAGCAGTTTTCGGGGGGGGGAGACCCAGTACTTC. Translation: CASSFRGGETQYF.